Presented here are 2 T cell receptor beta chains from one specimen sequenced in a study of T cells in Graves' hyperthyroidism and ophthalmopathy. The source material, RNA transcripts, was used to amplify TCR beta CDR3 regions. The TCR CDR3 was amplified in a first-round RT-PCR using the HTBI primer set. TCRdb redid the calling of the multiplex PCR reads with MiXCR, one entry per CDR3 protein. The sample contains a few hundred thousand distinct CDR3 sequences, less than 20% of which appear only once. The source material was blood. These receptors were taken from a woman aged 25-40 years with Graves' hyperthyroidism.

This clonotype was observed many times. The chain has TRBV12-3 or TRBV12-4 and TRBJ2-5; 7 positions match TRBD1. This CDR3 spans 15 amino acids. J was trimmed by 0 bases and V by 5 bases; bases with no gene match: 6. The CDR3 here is CASSNQQGYQETQYF. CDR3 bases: TGTGCCAGCAGTAATCAACAGGGGTACCAAGAGACCCAGTACTTC.

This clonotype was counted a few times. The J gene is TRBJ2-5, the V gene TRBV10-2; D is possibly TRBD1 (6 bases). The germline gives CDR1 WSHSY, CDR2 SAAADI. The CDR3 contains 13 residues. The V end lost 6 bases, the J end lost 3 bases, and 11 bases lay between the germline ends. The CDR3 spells CASRRQVEETQYF. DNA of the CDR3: TGCGCCAGCAGGAGACAGGTGGAAGAGACCCAGTACTTC.